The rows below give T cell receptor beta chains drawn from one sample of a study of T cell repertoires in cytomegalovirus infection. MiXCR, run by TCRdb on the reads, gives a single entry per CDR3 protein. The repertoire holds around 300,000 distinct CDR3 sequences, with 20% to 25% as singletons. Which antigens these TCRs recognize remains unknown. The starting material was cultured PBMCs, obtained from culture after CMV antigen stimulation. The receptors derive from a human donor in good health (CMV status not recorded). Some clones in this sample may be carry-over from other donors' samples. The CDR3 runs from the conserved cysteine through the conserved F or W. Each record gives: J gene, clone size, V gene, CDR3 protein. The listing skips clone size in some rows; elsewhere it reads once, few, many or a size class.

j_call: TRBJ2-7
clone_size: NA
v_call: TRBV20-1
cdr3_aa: CSARDPFVAGKTYEQYF

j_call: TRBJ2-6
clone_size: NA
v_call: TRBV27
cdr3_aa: CASSLSTAANVLTF

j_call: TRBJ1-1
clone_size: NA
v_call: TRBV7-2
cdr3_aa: CASSLLGQGNTEAFF

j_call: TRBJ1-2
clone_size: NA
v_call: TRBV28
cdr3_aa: CASSLSGAGGSYGYTF

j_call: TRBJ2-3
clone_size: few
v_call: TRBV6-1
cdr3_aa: CASSARRASVHADTQYF

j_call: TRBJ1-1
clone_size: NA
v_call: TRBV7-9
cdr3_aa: CASSLGGRGSEAFF

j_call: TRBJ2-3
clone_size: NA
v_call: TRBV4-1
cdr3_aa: CASSQGLSTQYF

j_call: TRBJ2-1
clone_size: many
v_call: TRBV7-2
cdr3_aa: CASSLSQLVDEQFF

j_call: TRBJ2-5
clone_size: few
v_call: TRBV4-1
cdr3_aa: CASSQVSGETQYF

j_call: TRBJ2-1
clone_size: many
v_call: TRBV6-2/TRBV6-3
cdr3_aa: CASSYGRGEQFF

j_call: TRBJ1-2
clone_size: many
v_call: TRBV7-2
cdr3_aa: CASSPTGVNYGYTF

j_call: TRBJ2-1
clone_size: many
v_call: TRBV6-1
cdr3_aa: CASSSLLTGIYPNEQFF

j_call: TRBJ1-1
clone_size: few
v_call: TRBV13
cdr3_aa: CASSFDTETEAFF

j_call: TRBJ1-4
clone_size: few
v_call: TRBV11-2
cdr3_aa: CASSPRVATNEKLFF

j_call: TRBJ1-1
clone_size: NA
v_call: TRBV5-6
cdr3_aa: CASSTLTGYQAFF

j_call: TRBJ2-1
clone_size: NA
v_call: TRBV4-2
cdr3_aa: CASSPRLAGVDNEQFF

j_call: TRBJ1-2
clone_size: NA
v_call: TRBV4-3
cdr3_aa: CASSRQLGTGDFYTF

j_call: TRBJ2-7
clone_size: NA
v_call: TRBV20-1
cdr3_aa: CSATGDSEENYEQYF

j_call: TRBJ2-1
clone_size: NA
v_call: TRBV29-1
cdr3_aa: CSVRPGGSYNEQFF

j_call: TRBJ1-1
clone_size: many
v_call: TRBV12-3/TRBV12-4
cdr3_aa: CASSFGGNTEAFF

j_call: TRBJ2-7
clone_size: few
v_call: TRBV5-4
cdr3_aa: CASRAPDKAEQYF

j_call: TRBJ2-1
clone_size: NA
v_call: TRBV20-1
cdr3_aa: CSATPRVGNIRFF

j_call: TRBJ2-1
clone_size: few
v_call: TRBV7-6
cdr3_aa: CASSSGQGARWDEQFF

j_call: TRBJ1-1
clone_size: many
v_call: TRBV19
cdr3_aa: CASSPQRDRRYTEAFF

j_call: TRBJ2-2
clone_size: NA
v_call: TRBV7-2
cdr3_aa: CASRLGQGRGTGELFF

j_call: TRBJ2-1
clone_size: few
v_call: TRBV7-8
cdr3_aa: CASSSKTSGSSPSYNEQFF

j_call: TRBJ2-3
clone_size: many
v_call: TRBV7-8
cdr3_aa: CASSSPMISGSGDTQYF

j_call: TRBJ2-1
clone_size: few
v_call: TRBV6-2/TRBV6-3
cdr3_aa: CASKSRNYNEQFF

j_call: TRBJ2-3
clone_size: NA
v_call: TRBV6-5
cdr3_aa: CASSLKGVVTDTQYF

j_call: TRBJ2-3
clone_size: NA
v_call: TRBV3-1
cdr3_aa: CASSQDHTDTQYF

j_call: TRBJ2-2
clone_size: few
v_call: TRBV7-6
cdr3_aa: CASISRGQSTGELFF

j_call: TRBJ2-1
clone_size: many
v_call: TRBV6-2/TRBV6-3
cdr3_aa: CASTMTSGRSSSYNEQFF

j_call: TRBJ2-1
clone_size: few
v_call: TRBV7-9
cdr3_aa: CASSYRTYNEQFF

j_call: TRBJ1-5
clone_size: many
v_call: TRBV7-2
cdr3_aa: CASSLDAGQINQPQHF

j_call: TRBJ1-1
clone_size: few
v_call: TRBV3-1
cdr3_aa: CASSHDRGGENTEAFF

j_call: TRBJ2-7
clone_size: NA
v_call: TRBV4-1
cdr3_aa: CASSQDSQPSYEQYF

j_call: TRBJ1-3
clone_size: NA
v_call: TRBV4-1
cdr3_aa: CASSQESQVSGNTIYF

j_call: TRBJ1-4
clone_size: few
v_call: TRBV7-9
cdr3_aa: CASSVGLHNEKLFF

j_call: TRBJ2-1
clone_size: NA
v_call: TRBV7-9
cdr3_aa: CASSSLPGTNEQFF

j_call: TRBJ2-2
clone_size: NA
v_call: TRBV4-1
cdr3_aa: CASRPSAGSNTGELFF

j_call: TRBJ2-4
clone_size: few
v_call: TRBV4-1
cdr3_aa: CASSPRGQGESKNIQYF

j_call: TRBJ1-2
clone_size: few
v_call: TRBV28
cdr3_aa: CASRVGQGLSVYGYTF

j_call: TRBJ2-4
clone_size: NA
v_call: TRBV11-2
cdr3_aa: CASSQGAKNIQYF

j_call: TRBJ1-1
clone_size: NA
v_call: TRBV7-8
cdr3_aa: CASSFKLEGQKNTEAFF

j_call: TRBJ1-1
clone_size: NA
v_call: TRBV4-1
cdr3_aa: CASSQGWRDTEAFF

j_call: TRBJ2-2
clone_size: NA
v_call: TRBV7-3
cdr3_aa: CASSFHRGKTGELFF

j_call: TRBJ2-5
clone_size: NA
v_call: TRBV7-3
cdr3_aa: CASSPGLAFRETQYF

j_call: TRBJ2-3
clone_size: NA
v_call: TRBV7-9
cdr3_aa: CASSLAQGTGTDTQYF

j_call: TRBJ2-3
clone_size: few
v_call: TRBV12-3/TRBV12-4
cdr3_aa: CASRSGRDYTQYF

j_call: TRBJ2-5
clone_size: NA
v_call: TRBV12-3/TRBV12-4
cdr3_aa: CASVQRGSGETQYF

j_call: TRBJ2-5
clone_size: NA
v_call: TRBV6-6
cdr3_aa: CASSYIGGQETQYF

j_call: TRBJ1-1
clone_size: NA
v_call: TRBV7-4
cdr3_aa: CASSLLPSGDRERNANTEAFF

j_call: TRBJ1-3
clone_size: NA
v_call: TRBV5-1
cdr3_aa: CASSTSPGGGNTIYF

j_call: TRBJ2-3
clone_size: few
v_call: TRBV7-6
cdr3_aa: CASSSEVYTDTQYF

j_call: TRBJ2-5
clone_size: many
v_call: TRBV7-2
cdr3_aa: CASSFSRQETQYF

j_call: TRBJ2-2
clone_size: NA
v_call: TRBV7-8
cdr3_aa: CASSLSGGHAGELFF

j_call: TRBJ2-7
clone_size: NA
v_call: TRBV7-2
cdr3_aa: CASSLQAGGADEQYF

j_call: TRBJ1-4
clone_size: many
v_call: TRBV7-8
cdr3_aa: CASSQTGGRNEKLFF

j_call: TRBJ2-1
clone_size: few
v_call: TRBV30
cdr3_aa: CAWSGGLGNYNEQFF